This T cell receptor (beta chain) derives from a study of T cell repertoires in cytomegalovirus infection. Looking at the study overall: It can be stated that public TCR beta signatures indicated CMV infection as well as a matching HLA type. Study-wide results and limits: CMV-specific HLA-C-restricted TCR beta clonotypes dominated the ex vivo response.

Ten or more counts support this clonotype. Antigen: not known. In TCRdb, the reads were re-called with MiXCR into one record per CDR3 protein. The sample consists of approximately 250,000 distinct CDR3 sequences, around 12% of them appearing once. The CDR3 runs 16 residues. Unmatched junction bases numbered 11, after V lost 7 bases and J lost 2 bases. The sample consisted of PBMCs. This chain links TRBV12-3 or TRBV12-4 with TRBJ2-7, with 10 bases fitting TRBD2. The receptor was derived from a human donor in good health (CMV status not recorded). Some clones in this sample may be carry-over from other donors' samples. CDR3 residues: CASTLSLAGDAYEQYF. The CDR3 DNA follows: TGTGCCAGCACCCTAAGCCTAGCGGGGGACGCCTACGAGCAGTACTTC.